The 2 T cell receptor beta chains below were found in one sample sequenced in a study of T cell repertoires in cytomegalovirus infection. TCRdb re-derived calls from the reads in MiXCR, one entry per CDR3 protein. This sample has 250,000 or so distinct CDR3 sequences, with about 17% found just once. Specimen: CD8+ T cells from PBMCs. Every receptor here comes from a human donor in good health (CMV status not recorded). Some clones in this sample may be carry-over from other donors' samples.

This clonotype was observed many times. The chain carries TRBV7-2 and TRBJ2-5, with a possible D match to TRBD2 (6 bases). The CDR3 totals 14 residues. The ends were cut back, 1 base at V and 5 bases at J, with 11 bases in the middle. Germline V lookup: CDR1 SGHTA, CDR2 FQGNSA. CDR3 DNA sequence: TGTGCCAGCAGCTTAGGTTGGGGGGTGGAGACCCAGTACTTC. This codes for CASSLGWGVETQYF.

DNA for the CDR3: TGTGCCAGCAGTTACTGGGGGGGTTCTAACACCGGGGAGCTGTTTTTT. Its translation is CASSYWGGSNTGELFF. The chain carries TRBV6-5 and TRBJ2-2; 7 bases fit TRBD2. V was pared by 1 base and J by 2 bases, with 4 bases of the junction left unmatched. The CDR3 sequence is 16 residues long. Germline CDR1 and CDR2: MNHEY and SVGAGI.